Listed below are T cell receptor beta chains from one sample, sequenced in a study of blood T cell repertoires in COVID-19. This table comes from immunoSEQ multiplex PCR, and its TCRdb copy is limited to in-frame clones, with some not included. This table has a few hundred thousand clones, over 80% appearing once. Specimen: peripheral blood. The source is a man aged 60 to 69 who had recovered from COVID-19. The CDR3 runs from the conserved cysteine through the conserved F or W. Fields, in order: CDR3 protein, CDR3 length, clone size, V gene, J gene. The size of a clone is reported for some rows only, either as once, few or many, or as a class for expanded clones.

cdr3_aa: CASSPPYTFAGADTGELFF; cdr3_length: 19; clone_size: -; v_call: TRBV18; j_call: TRBJ2-2
cdr3_aa: CASSQSRYQPQHF; cdr3_length: 13; clone_size: -; v_call: TRBV3-1/TRBV3-2; j_call: TRBJ1-5
cdr3_aa: CASSPQAGLFYNEQFF; cdr3_length: 16; clone_size: -; v_call: TRBV5-1; j_call: TRBJ2-1
cdr3_aa: CATSDWKGLAGDPGELFF; cdr3_length: 18; clone_size: -; v_call: TRBV24-1; j_call: TRBJ2-2
cdr3_aa: CASTGTGAYSPLHF; cdr3_length: 14; clone_size: few; v_call: TRBV19; j_call: TRBJ1-6
cdr3_aa: CASSSVDRGFYNEQFF; cdr3_length: 16; clone_size: few; v_call: TRBV7-8; j_call: TRBJ2-1
cdr3_aa: CASRITGGAQHEQFF; cdr3_length: 15; clone_size: -; v_call: TRBV10-2; j_call: TRBJ2-1
cdr3_aa: CASRRTGGLGEQYF; cdr3_length: 14; clone_size: -; v_call: TRBV6-6; j_call: TRBJ2-7
cdr3_aa: CASSLGGLAAKETQYF; cdr3_length: 16; clone_size: -; v_call: TRBV11-1; j_call: TRBJ2-5
cdr3_aa: CASSAGDTQYF; cdr3_length: 11; clone_size: -; v_call: TRBV7-8; j_call: TRBJ2-3
cdr3_aa: CAWSRPSRGRSPLHF; cdr3_length: 15; clone_size: -; v_call: TRBV30; j_call: TRBJ1-6
cdr3_aa: CASSSYTFDRGRDYEQYF; cdr3_length: 18; clone_size: -; v_call: TRBV28; j_call: TRBJ2-7
cdr3_aa: CASSPRGQLSYNEQFF; cdr3_length: 16; clone_size: once; v_call: TRBV7-8; j_call: TRBJ2-1
cdr3_aa: CASSEPGQPPYEQYF; cdr3_length: 15; clone_size: -; v_call: TRBV6-1; j_call: TRBJ2-7
cdr3_aa: CAISELTAVYGYTF; cdr3_length: 14; clone_size: -; v_call: TRBV10-3; j_call: TRBJ1-2
cdr3_aa: CASSYPKGGGSYEQYF; cdr3_length: 16; clone_size: -; v_call: TRBV6-5; j_call: TRBJ2-7
cdr3_aa: CASSLQGRSEKLFF; cdr3_length: 14; clone_size: -; v_call: TRBV28; j_call: TRBJ1-4
cdr3_aa: CASSNRQLAEGPGGYIQYF; cdr3_length: 19; clone_size: -; v_call: TRBV28; j_call: TRBJ2-4
cdr3_aa: CASSLSGAHTEAFF; cdr3_length: 14; clone_size: once; v_call: TRBV5-1; j_call: TRBJ1-1
cdr3_aa: CAISEVQYEQYF; cdr3_length: 12; clone_size: -; v_call: TRBV10-3; j_call: TRBJ2-7
cdr3_aa: CASSLGDFGRTQYF; cdr3_length: 14; clone_size: -; v_call: TRBV5-1; j_call: TRBJ2-5
cdr3_aa: CASKFGGATDTQYF; cdr3_length: 14; clone_size: few; v_call: TRBV2; j_call: TRBJ2-3
cdr3_aa: CASSWGQSETQYF; cdr3_length: 13; clone_size: once; v_call: TRBV11-2; j_call: TRBJ2-5
cdr3_aa: CATSDSGRGKNIQYF; cdr3_length: 15; clone_size: -; v_call: TRBV24-1; j_call: TRBJ2-4
cdr3_aa: CASSIAASGSLPDTQYF; cdr3_length: 17; clone_size: -; v_call: TRBV19; j_call: TRBJ2-3
cdr3_aa: CASSHTPTSGIQYF; cdr3_length: 14; clone_size: -; v_call: TRBV14; j_call: TRBJ2-4
cdr3_aa: CASSLDQGAKETQYF; cdr3_length: 15; clone_size: few; v_call: TRBV5-1; j_call: TRBJ2-5
cdr3_aa: CASRDKAGELFF; cdr3_length: 12; clone_size: few; v_call: TRBV10-1; j_call: TRBJ2-2
cdr3_aa: CSARAGNTIYF; cdr3_length: 11; clone_size: -; v_call: TRBV20-1; j_call: TRBJ1-3
cdr3_aa: CASSDASGTAGREFF; cdr3_length: 15; clone_size: few; v_call: TRBV6-1; j_call: TRBJ2-1
cdr3_aa: CASSLVSGTDTQYF; cdr3_length: 14; clone_size: -; v_call: TRBV7-2; j_call: TRBJ2-3
cdr3_aa: CASSPPQGRAGNEQFF; cdr3_length: 16; clone_size: -; v_call: TRBV18; j_call: TRBJ2-1
cdr3_aa: CASSRRFLGRDDNEKLFF; cdr3_length: 18; clone_size: -; v_call: TRBV5-6; j_call: TRBJ1-4
cdr3_aa: CASSKDLTSGRGPLYEQYF; cdr3_length: 19; clone_size: few; v_call: TRBV21-1; j_call: TRBJ2-7
cdr3_aa: CASSLGGLPLETQYF; cdr3_length: 15; clone_size: once; v_call: TRBV7-2; j_call: TRBJ2-5
cdr3_aa: CASSDGLVGSGETQYF; cdr3_length: 16; clone_size: once; v_call: TRBV25-1; j_call: TRBJ2-5
cdr3_aa: CASSSPTGGDYEQYF; cdr3_length: 15; clone_size: -; v_call: TRBV11-1; j_call: TRBJ2-7
cdr3_aa: CASRWQGNQPQHF; cdr3_length: 13; clone_size: -; v_call: TRBV19; j_call: TRBJ1-5
cdr3_aa: CASSRAGHFTGELFF; cdr3_length: 15; clone_size: -; v_call: TRBV11-1; j_call: TRBJ2-2
cdr3_aa: CAISGGGDSNQPQHF; cdr3_length: 15; clone_size: -; v_call: TRBV10-3; j_call: TRBJ1-5
cdr3_aa: CASSANRGTGSGANVLTF; cdr3_length: 18; clone_size: -; v_call: TRBV9; j_call: TRBJ2-6
cdr3_aa: CASSPLPGTPGEAFF; cdr3_length: 15; clone_size: -; v_call: TRBV13; j_call: TRBJ1-1
cdr3_aa: CASSVAGNYGYTF; cdr3_length: 13; clone_size: -; v_call: TRBV9; j_call: TRBJ1-2
cdr3_aa: CASSPTVPRGSNQPQHF; cdr3_length: 17; clone_size: few; v_call: TRBV18; j_call: TRBJ1-5
cdr3_aa: CASSSLAGDSYEQYF; cdr3_length: 15; clone_size: -; v_call: TRBV7-2; j_call: TRBJ2-7
cdr3_aa: CASSQAPGNTIYF; cdr3_length: 13; clone_size: -; v_call: TRBV25-1; j_call: TRBJ1-3
cdr3_aa: CSVLGLTYEQYF; cdr3_length: 12; clone_size: few; v_call: TRBV29-1; j_call: TRBJ2-7
cdr3_aa: CARSRLAEDKNIQYF; cdr3_length: 15; clone_size: -; v_call: TRBV5-3; j_call: TRBJ2-4
cdr3_aa: CAVGGAGGTDTQYF; cdr3_length: 14; clone_size: -; v_call: TRBV30; j_call: TRBJ2-3